Listed below are T cell receptor beta chains from one sample, sequenced in a study of blood T cell repertoires in COVID-19. Profiling relied on immunoSEQ multiplex PCR, and the TCRdb table lists in-frame clones only, not all of them. The sample consists of 100,000 or so clones, about nine tenths of them appearing once. Sequencing input: peripheral blood. These receptor sequences come from a man between 18 and 35 years old with acute or convalescent COVID-19. CDR3s include the opening cysteine and the closing phenylalanine or tryptophan. D genes are given only for firm matches. Some rows have no size entry. The others give once, few or many, or a class for an expanded clone.

>TRBV5-1|.|TRBJ2-7|.
CASSLALVGGRYEQYF
TGCGCCAGCAGCTTGGCCCTGGTGGGGGGACGATACGAGCAGTACTTC
>TRBV2|TRBD1|TRBJ2-7|.
CASSDVVGTVGYEQYF
TGTGCCAGCAGTGACGTGGTAGGGACAGTAGGCTACGAGCAGTACTTC
>TRBV6-5|.|TRBJ1-2|.
CASKVSGLYGYTF
TGTGCCAGCAAAGTATCAGGGTTGTATGGCTACACCTTC
>TRBV19|.|TRBJ2-1|.
CASSIGPALEEFF
TGTGCCAGTAGTATAGGGCCCGCCCTCGAGGAGTTCTTC
>TRBV7-9|.|TRBJ1-4|.
CASSPDRAANEKLFF
TGTGCCAGCAGCCCTGACAGAGCAGCTAATGAAAAACTGTTTTTT
>TRBV10-1|.|TRBJ2-1|.
CASKNPGEREQFF
TGCGCCAGCAAGAACCCGGGAGAAAGGGAGCAGTTCTTC
>TRBV3-1/TRBV3-2|.|TRBJ2-7|.
CASSLWDRTSSEQYF
TGTGCCAGCAGCCTATGGGACCGAACTAGCTCCGAGCAGTACTTC
>TRBV4-1|.|TRBJ1-4|.
CASSQDRGSRINEKLFF
TGCGCCAGCAGCCAAGATCGGGGGAGCAGGATTAATGAAAAACTGTTTTTT
>TRBV5-1|.|TRBJ2-1|.
CASSFLAGQGGEQFF
TGCGCCAGCAGCTTTTTAGCGGGGCAGGGGGGTGAGCAGTTCTTC
>TRBV7-9|.|TRBJ1-5|.
CASSLTGFSNQPQHF
TGTGCCAGCAGCCTTACAGGGTTCAGCAATCAGCCCCAGCATTTT
>TRBV6-5|.|TRBJ1-2|.
CASSYSQANYGYTF
TGTGCCAGCAGTTACTCACAGGCTAACTATGGCTACACCTTC
>TRBV30|.|TRBJ1-6|.
CAWTGEDNSPLHF
TGTGCCTGGACAGGGGAAGATAATTCACCCCTCCACTTT
>TRBV6-5|TRBD1|TRBJ2-7|.
CASSYYDRGYEQYF
TGTGCCAGCAGTTACTACGACAGGGGCTACGAGCAGTACTTC
>TRBV19|TRBD2|TRBJ2-7|.
CASRGVLGTSGSSSYEQYF
TGTGCCAGTAGGGGGGTCCTGGGGACTAGCGGGAGTAGTAGCTACGAGCAGTACTTC
>TRBV5-1|.|TRBJ1-2|.
CASSLDSDVDGYTF
TGCGCCAGCAGCTTGGACTCCGATGTCGATGGCTACACCTTC
>TRBV5-1|TRBD1|TRBJ2-1|.
CASSGDRGYNEQFF
TGCGCCAGCAGTGGGGACAGGGGGTACAATGAGCAGTTCTTC
>TRBV14|.|TRBJ1-2|.
CASSQSITAGTNYGYTF
TGTGCCAGCAGCCAGTCTATCACCGCAGGGACTAACTATGGCTACACCTTC
>TRBV15|TRBD1|TRBJ1-5|.
CATSRGGTGGYQPQHF
TGTGCCACCAGCAGAGGTGGGACAGGGGGCTATCAGCCCCAGCATTTT
>TRBV4-1|.|TRBJ1-4|.
CASSLGISEKLFF
TGCGCCAGCAGCCTCGGGATTTCTGAAAAACTGTTTTTT
>TRBV19|.|TRBJ2-2|.
CASSIPHARGTGELFF
TGTGCCAGTAGTATACCCCATGCTCGGGGCACCGGGGAGCTGTTTTTT
>TRBV4-2|TRBD2|TRBJ2-1|.
CASSPRAGGLENEQFF
TGTGCCAGCAGCCCCAGGGCGGGAGGCCTCGAGAATGAGCAGTTCTTC
>TRBV5-1|.|TRBJ2-1|.
CASSLYLRGGDEQFF
TGCGCCAGCAGCTTGTACCTACGGGGAGGAGATGAGCAGTTCTTC
>TRBV5-1|TRBD1|TRBJ1-6|.
CASSPHGQGNSPLHF
TGCGCCAGCAGCCCCCACGGACAGGGCAATTCACCCCTCCACTTT
>TRBV27|.|TRBJ2-3|.
CASLPRLQLEPARTQDTQYF
TGTGCCAGCCTCCCTAGGCTGCAGCTGGAACCAGCTCGCACTCAGGATACGCAGTATTTT
>TRBV12-5|.|TRBJ1-1|.
CATGGGGGGTEAFF
TGTGCAACCGGGGGTGGGGGAGGAGGCACTGAAGCTTTCTTT
>TRBV19|TRBD2|TRBJ2-7|.
CASSYSGNYEQYF
TGTGCCAGTAGTTATAGCGGGAATTACGAGCAGTACTTC
>TRBV2|.|TRBJ2-5|few
CASSEEGAPQYF
TGTGCCAGCAGTGAGGAGGGAGCTCCCCAGTACTTC
>TRBV2|.|TRBJ2-7|.
CASDTGYYEQYF
TGTGCCAGCGATACAGGTTACTACGAGCAGTACTTC